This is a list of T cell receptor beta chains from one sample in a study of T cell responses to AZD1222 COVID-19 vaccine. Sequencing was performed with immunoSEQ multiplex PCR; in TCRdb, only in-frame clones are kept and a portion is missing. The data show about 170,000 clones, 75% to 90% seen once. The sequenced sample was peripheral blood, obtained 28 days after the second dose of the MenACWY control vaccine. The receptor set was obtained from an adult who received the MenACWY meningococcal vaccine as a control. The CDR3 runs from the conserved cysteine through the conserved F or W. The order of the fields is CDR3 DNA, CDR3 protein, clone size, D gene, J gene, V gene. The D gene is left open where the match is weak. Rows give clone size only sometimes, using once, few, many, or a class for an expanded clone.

cdr3_nt: TGTGCCACCCAGGACAGCTCAATCAACACTGAAGCTTTCTTT; cdr3_aa: CATQDSSINTEAFF; clone_size: NA; d_call: NA; j_call: TRBJ1-1; v_call: TRBV19
cdr3_nt: TGCGCCAGCAGCCAGGAGAATGACTACGAGCAGTACTTC; cdr3_aa: CASSQENDYEQYF; clone_size: NA; d_call: NA; j_call: TRBJ2-7; v_call: TRBV4-3
cdr3_nt: TGTGCCATCAGTGAGTCAGGGTTCTTGACTGAAGCTTTCTTT; cdr3_aa: CAISESGFLTEAFF; clone_size: NA; d_call: NA; j_call: TRBJ1-1; v_call: TRBV10-3
cdr3_nt: TGTGCCAGCTCACTCGACAGAGACACTGAAGCTTTCTTT; cdr3_aa: CASSLDRDTEAFF; clone_size: NA; d_call: NA; j_call: TRBJ1-1; v_call: TRBV18
cdr3_nt: TGTGCCTGGAGTCCAGATAGCAATCAGCCCCAGCATTTT; cdr3_aa: CAWSPDSNQPQHF; clone_size: NA; d_call: NA; j_call: TRBJ1-5; v_call: TRBV30
cdr3_nt: TGTGCCTCCGCGGGCGGACCGAGCGAAAAACTGTTTTTT; cdr3_aa: CASAGGPSEKLFF; clone_size: NA; d_call: NA; j_call: TRBJ1-4; v_call: TRBV30
cdr3_nt: TGTGCCAGCAGTTTGGGTTACGAGCAGTACTTC; cdr3_aa: CASSLGYEQYF; clone_size: NA; d_call: NA; j_call: TRBJ2-7; v_call: TRBV28
cdr3_nt: TGCGCCAGCAGCCAAGAGGAAACAGGGGTGGCGACTGAAGCTTTCTTT; cdr3_aa: CASSQEETGVATEAFF; clone_size: NA; d_call: TRBD1; j_call: TRBJ1-1; v_call: TRBV4-3
cdr3_nt: TGTGCCAGCAGTCTCCGGACAGGTCGAAAACTGTTTTTT; cdr3_aa: CASSLRTGRKLFF; clone_size: NA; d_call: TRBD1; j_call: TRBJ1-4; v_call: TRBV27
cdr3_nt: TGTGCCAGCAGCGAGAAGACCGGGGAGCTGTTTTTT; cdr3_aa: CASSEKTGELFF; clone_size: NA; d_call: NA; j_call: TRBJ2-2; v_call: TRBV9
cdr3_nt: TGTGCCAGCAGTTTAGGTTGGTCCTACGAGCAGTACTTC; cdr3_aa: CASSLGWSYEQYF; clone_size: NA; d_call: NA; j_call: TRBJ2-7; v_call: TRBV28
cdr3_nt: TGTGCCAGCAGCCCGCGGGGGACCTACAATGAGCAGTTCTTC; cdr3_aa: CASSPRGTYNEQFF; clone_size: NA; d_call: TRBD2; j_call: TRBJ2-1; v_call: TRBV7-9
cdr3_nt: TGTGCCAGCAGTTTTCGGGACAGGGGACCAGAGAGCAATCAGCCCCAGCATTTT; cdr3_aa: CASSFRDRGPESNQPQHF; clone_size: NA; d_call: TRBD1; j_call: TRBJ1-5; v_call: TRBV6-2/TRBV6-3
cdr3_nt: TGTGCCAGCAGCCAAAGCGGGCAGGGGGATACCGCGCAGTATTTT; cdr3_aa: CASSQSGQGDTAQYF; clone_size: once; d_call: NA; j_call: TRBJ2-3; v_call: TRBV3-1/TRBV3-2
cdr3_nt: TGCGCCAGCAGCTTAGTATCGACAGGGTTCACTGAAGCTTTCTTT; cdr3_aa: CASSLVSTGFTEAFF; clone_size: NA; d_call: TRBD1; j_call: TRBJ1-1; v_call: TRBV5-1
cdr3_nt: TGTGCCAGCAGCTCACCCCTGACCCACTACGAGCAGTACTTC; cdr3_aa: CASSSPLTHYEQYF; clone_size: NA; d_call: NA; j_call: TRBJ2-7; v_call: TRBV7-8
cdr3_nt: TGTGCCAGCAGTTTAATGAGAACTCAAAAGCAGTACTTC; cdr3_aa: CASSLMRTQKQYF; clone_size: NA; d_call: NA; j_call: TRBJ2-7; v_call: TRBV6-2/TRBV6-3
cdr3_nt: TGTGCCAGCAGCAAGAACAGGGCTTACTATGGCTACACCTTC; cdr3_aa: CASSKNRAYYGYTF; clone_size: NA; d_call: NA; j_call: TRBJ1-2; v_call: TRBV21-1
cdr3_nt: TGTGCCAGCAGCTTATCGGGACTAGCGTTCTACGAGCAGTACTTC; cdr3_aa: CASSLSGLAFYEQYF; clone_size: once; d_call: TRBD2; j_call: TRBJ2-7; v_call: TRBV11-2
cdr3_nt: TGTGCCAGCAGTTTTCGACAGGGTAGAGAAAAACTGTTTTTT; cdr3_aa: CASSFRQGREKLFF; clone_size: NA; d_call: TRBD1; j_call: TRBJ1-4; v_call: TRBV27
cdr3_nt: TGTGCCACCAGTCTGGGCGGGAGTGGCTACAATGAGCAGTTCTTC; cdr3_aa: CATSLGGSGYNEQFF; clone_size: NA; d_call: TRBD2; j_call: TRBJ2-1; v_call: TRBV15
cdr3_nt: TGTGCCAGCAGTTTGAGAACAGGGTACTATGGCTACACCTTC; cdr3_aa: CASSLRTGYYGYTF; clone_size: NA; d_call: NA; j_call: TRBJ1-2; v_call: TRBV28
cdr3_nt: TGTGCCAGCTCACCACCGGGCCTCTACGAGCAGTACTTC; cdr3_aa: CASSPPGLYEQYF; clone_size: few; d_call: NA; j_call: TRBJ2-7; v_call: TRBV18
cdr3_nt: TGCGCCAGCACGGGGAGGTCCTACGAGCAGTACTTC; cdr3_aa: CASTGRSYEQYF; clone_size: NA; d_call: NA; j_call: TRBJ2-7; v_call: TRBV5-1
cdr3_nt: TGCAGCATCGGAGATGGGGGGAACACTGAAGCTTTCTTT; cdr3_aa: CSIGDGGNTEAFF; clone_size: NA; d_call: NA; j_call: TRBJ1-1; v_call: TRBV29-1
cdr3_nt: TGTGCCACCAGCCTTGGACTCTATGGCTACACCTTC; cdr3_aa: CATSLGLYGYTF; clone_size: NA; d_call: NA; j_call: TRBJ1-2; v_call: TRBV15
cdr3_nt: TGTGCCAGCAGCTTAGCGGGACTAGCGTACAATGAGCAGTTCTTC; cdr3_aa: CASSLAGLAYNEQFF; clone_size: NA; d_call: TRBD2; j_call: TRBJ2-1; v_call: TRBV7-6
cdr3_nt: TGTGCCAGCAGTTACCCAGATAGCAATCAGCCCCAGCATTTT; cdr3_aa: CASSYPDSNQPQHF; clone_size: NA; d_call: NA; j_call: TRBJ1-5; v_call: TRBV6-2/TRBV6-3
cdr3_nt: TGTGCCAGCAGCACCCCAAACAGGGAGGCTTTCTTT; cdr3_aa: CASSTPNREAFF; clone_size: NA; d_call: NA; j_call: TRBJ1-1; v_call: TRBV7-8
cdr3_nt: TGTGCCAGCAGTCCACAGACAGGGATCTCCTACGAGCAGTACTTC; cdr3_aa: CASSPQTGISYEQYF; clone_size: once; d_call: TRBD1; j_call: TRBJ2-7; v_call: TRBV27
cdr3_nt: TGTGCCACCAGCCCCCTAGCGGGAATGGGAGAGCAGTACTTC; cdr3_aa: CATSPLAGMGEQYF; clone_size: NA; d_call: TRBD2; j_call: TRBJ2-7; v_call: TRBV3-1/TRBV3-2
cdr3_nt: TGTGCCAGCAGTTACGGGGGAGGGAGGAACACTGAAGCTTTCTTT; cdr3_aa: CASSYGGGRNTEAFF; clone_size: NA; d_call: NA; j_call: TRBJ1-1; v_call: TRBV6-5
cdr3_nt: TGTGCCAGCAGTCCGACGCTAGCGGGAGTGTCCTACGAGCAGTACTTC; cdr3_aa: CASSPTLAGVSYEQYF; clone_size: NA; d_call: TRBD2; j_call: TRBJ2-7; v_call: TRBV27
cdr3_nt: TGCGCCAGCACCGATCAAAGTGACGGGGTTGAGCAGTTCTTC; cdr3_aa: CASTDQSDGVEQFF; clone_size: NA; d_call: NA; j_call: TRBJ2-1; v_call: TRBV5-1
cdr3_nt: TGTGCCAGCAGCCAGACAGTGAACACTGAAGCTTTCTTT; cdr3_aa: CASSQTVNTEAFF; clone_size: NA; d_call: NA; j_call: TRBJ1-1; v_call: TRBV7-2
cdr3_nt: TGTGCCAGTACCGACAGCGCCGCCGGGACTAGCTCCACTTACGAGCAGTACTTC; cdr3_aa: CASTDSAAGTSSTYEQYF; clone_size: NA; d_call: TRBD2; j_call: TRBJ2-7; v_call: TRBV19
cdr3_nt: TGTGCCAGCTCACCACCAGGGACAGGGAACAATCAGCCCCAGCATTTT; cdr3_aa: CASSPPGTGNNQPQHF; clone_size: NA; d_call: TRBD1; j_call: TRBJ1-5; v_call: TRBV18
cdr3_nt: TGTGCCAGCAGCCAAAATCCATTGGGCCCCTACAATGAGCAGTTCTTC; cdr3_aa: CASSQNPLGPYNEQFF; clone_size: NA; d_call: NA; j_call: TRBJ2-1; v_call: TRBV3-1/TRBV3-2
cdr3_nt: TGCGCCAGCAGCCAAACCACAGAGGGCGGCTACACCTTC; cdr3_aa: CASSQTTEGGYTF; clone_size: NA; d_call: NA; j_call: TRBJ1-2; v_call: TRBV4-1
cdr3_nt: TGTGCCAGCGGGAGGGTAGGTGGTCAGCCCCAGCATTTT; cdr3_aa: CASGRVGGQPQHF; clone_size: NA; d_call: NA; j_call: TRBJ1-5; v_call: TRBV6-5